Reported below is one T cell receptor (beta chain). This record belongs to a study of blood T cell repertoires in COVID-19. About the research overall: T cells, B-cell-depleted T cells, or PBMCs supplied cDNA or gDNA.

The repertoire was sequenced with immunoSEQ multiplex PCR; TCRdb's copy has only in-frame clones and lacks some. The table records approximately 310,000 clones, around 90% of them present only once. This CDR3 is 13 amino acids long. Germline V gene sequence: CDR1 SQVTM, CDR2 ANQGSEA. The V end was cut by 1 base, the J end by 7 bases, with 13 bases between. The source is a man between 50 and 59 years old with active or convalescent COVID-19. The gene calls are TRBV29-1 and TRBJ1-1; D is possibly TRBD1 (5 bases). Sequenced input: peripheral blood. The CDR3 region has the DNA TGCAGCGTTGAAGTTACGTGGGGGGGTGAAGCTTTCTTT. This gives the protein CSVEVTWGGEAFF.